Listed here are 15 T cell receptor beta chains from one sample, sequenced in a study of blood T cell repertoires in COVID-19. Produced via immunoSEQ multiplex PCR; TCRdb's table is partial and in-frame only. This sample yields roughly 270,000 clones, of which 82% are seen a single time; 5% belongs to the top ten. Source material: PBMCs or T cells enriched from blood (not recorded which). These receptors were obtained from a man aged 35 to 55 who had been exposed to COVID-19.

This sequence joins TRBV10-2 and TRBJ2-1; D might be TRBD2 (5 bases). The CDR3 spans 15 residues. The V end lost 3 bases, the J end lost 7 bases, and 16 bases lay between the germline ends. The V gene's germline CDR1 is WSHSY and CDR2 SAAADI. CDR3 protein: CASSEEGAIGNEQFF. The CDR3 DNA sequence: TGCGCCAGCAGTGAAGAGGGAGCCATCGGGAATGAGCAGTTCTTC.

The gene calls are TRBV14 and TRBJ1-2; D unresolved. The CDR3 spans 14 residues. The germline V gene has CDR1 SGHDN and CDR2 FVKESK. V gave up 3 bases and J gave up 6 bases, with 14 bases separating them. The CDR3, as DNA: TGTGCCAGCAGCCAGCTACGGTCCGGTAATGGCTACACCTTC. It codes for CASSQLRSGNGYTF. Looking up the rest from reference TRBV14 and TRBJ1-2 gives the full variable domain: EAGVTQFPSHSVIEKGQTVTLRCDPISGHDNLYWYRRVMGKEIKFLLHFVKESKQDESGMPNNRFLAERTGGTYSTLKVQPAELEDSGVYFCASSQLRSGNGYTFGSGTRLTVV.

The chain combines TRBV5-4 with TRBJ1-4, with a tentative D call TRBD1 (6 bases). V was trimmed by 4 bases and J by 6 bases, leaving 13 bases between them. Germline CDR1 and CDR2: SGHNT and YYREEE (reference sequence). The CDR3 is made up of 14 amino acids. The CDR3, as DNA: TGTGCCAGCAGCGTCCAGGGGCCGTATGAAAAACTGTTTTTT. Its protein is CASSVQGPYEKLFF.

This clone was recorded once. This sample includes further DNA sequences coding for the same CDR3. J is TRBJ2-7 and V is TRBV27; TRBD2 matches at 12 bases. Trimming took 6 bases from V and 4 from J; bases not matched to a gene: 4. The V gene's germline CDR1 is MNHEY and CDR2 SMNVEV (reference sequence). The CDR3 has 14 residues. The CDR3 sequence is CASRPGTSGYEQYF. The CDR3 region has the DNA TGTGCCAGCAGACCCGGGACTAGCGGGTACGAGCAGTACTTC.

The CDR3 loop is CASSVDGRDPNEQFF. In DNA form, the CDR3 reads TGTGCCAGCAGCGTAGACGGGAGAGACCCGAATGAGCAGTTCTTC. The rearrangement uses TRBV9 and TRBJ2-1; D is perhaps TRBD2 (6 bases). This CDR3 region has 15 residues. Looked up from germline, CDR1 is SGDLS and CDR2 is YYNGEE. With 0 bases removed from V and 7 bases from J, the gap between germline ends came to 14 bases.

The CDR3, as DNA: TGTGCCAGCAGCCAAGGCCACTCTAGCAATCAGCCCCAGCATTTT. Translation: CASSQGHSSNQPQHF. V and J are TRBV3-1 (or the pseudogene TRBV3-2) and TRBJ1-5; no reliable D call. The CDR3 consists of 15 residues. V lost 1 base to trimming and J lost 0 bases, with 7 bases between them. The germline CDR1 and CDR2 sequences are LGHDT and YNNKEL (reference sequence).

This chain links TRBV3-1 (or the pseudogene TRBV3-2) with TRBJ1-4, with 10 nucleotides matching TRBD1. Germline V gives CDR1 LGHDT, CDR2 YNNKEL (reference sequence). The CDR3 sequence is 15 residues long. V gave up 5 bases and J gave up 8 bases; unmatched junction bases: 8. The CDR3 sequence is CASSSTGTGVEKLFF. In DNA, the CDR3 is TGTGCCAGCAGCTCGACCGGGACAGGGGTAGAAAAACTGTTTTTT.

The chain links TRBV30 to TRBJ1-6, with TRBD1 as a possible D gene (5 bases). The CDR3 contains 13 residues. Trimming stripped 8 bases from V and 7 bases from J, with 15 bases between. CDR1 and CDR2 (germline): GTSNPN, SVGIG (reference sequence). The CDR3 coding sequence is TGTGCCGGCACACTCCCAGGGAATTCACCCCTCCACTTT. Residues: CAGTLPGNSPLHF.

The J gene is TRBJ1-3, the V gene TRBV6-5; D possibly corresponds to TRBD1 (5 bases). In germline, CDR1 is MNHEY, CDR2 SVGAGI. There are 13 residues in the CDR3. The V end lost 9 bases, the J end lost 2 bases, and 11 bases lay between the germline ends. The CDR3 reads CASLQATGNTIYF. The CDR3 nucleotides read TGTGCCAGTCTACAGGCGACTGGAAACACCATATATTTT.

The CDR3 region is CASRPPGQGANYGYTF. The CDR3 DNA reads as TGTGCCAGCAGACCTCCGGGACAGGGGGCAAACTATGGCTACACCTTC. The V call is TRBV28, the J call TRBJ1-2, with 12 bases fitting TRBD1. The trim removed 6 bases at V and 2 bases at J, leaving 7 bases unmatched. This CDR3 contains 16 residues. Per the germline V gene, CDR1 is MDHEN and CDR2 is SYDVKM.

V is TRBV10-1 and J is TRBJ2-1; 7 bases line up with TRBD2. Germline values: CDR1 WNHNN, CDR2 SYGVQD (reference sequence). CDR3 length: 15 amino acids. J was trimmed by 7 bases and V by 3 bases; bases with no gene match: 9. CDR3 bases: TGCGCCAGCAGTGAACCGGGACTAAATGAAAATGAGCAGTTCTTC. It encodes CASSEPGLNENEQFF.

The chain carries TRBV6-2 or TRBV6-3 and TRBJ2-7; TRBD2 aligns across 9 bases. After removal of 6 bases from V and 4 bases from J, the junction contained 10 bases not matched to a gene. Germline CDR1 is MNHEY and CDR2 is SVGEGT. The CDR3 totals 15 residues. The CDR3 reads CASSWGTSSLYEQYF. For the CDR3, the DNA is TGTGCCAGCAGCTGGGGGACTAGCAGCTTATACGAGCAGTACTTC.

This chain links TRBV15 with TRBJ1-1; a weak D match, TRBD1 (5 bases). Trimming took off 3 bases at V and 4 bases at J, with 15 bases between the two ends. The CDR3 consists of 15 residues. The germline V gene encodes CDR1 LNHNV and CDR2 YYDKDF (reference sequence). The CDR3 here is CATSRERGLGTEAFF. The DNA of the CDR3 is TGTGCCACCAGCAGGGAAAGGGGTTTGGGCACTGAAGCTTTCTTT.

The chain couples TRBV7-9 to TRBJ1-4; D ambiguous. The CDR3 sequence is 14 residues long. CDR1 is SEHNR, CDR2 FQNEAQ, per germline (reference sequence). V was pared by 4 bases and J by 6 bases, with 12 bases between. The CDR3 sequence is CASSYLERDEKLFF. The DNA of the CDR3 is TGTGCCAGCAGCTACTTGGAGCGAGATGAAAAACTGTTTTTT.

DNA for the CDR3: TGCGCCAGCAGTCTGGACATACCCCAGATAGGGGCCGAAGCTTTCTTT. Encoded protein: CASSLDIPQIGAEAFF. This chain uses TRBV23-1 with TRBJ1-1, with D possibly being TRBD1 (5 bases). TRBV23-1 is filed as an ORF, its function uncertain. V was cut by 4 bases and J by 8 bases, with 23 bases left in between. The CDR3 consists of 16 residues.